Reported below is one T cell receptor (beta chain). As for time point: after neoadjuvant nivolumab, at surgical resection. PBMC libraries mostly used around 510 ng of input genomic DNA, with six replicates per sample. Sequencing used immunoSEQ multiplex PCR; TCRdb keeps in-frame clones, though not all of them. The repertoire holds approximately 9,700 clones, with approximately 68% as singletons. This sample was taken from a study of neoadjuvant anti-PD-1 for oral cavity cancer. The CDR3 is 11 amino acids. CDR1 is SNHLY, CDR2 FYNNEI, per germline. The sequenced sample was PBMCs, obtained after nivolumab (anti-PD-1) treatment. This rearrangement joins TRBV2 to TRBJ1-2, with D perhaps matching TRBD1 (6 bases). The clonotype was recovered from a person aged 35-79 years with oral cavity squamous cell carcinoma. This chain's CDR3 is CAGGGAAGYTF. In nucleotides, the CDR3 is TGTGCAGGCGGGGGGGCAGCTGGCTACACCTTC.